The source of this T cell receptor (beta chain) is a study of cytotoxic CD8 clonotypes in ibrutinib-treated CLL. Study summary: Responses comprised approximately 24 partial and 2 complete; at median around 70 months, around 14 remained remitted and some 12 progressed.

Depths of 1 in 200,000 to 1 in 1 million T cells were the sequencing target. TCRdb's table, derived via immunoSEQ multiplex PCR, lists solely in-frame clones and lacks some. The table lists 150,000 to 200,000 clones, 88% of them singletons. Findings of the study overall: The study found public clonotypes uncommon, contracting or stable on treatment. The study found baseline clonality above age-matched healthy donors, tracking circulating CD8+ T-cell counts.

In regard to this clone: Its target is unknown.

This CDR3 spans 15 amino acids. Germline CDR1 reads SGHRS; CDR2 reads YFSETQ. Between the trimmed V and J ends, which lost 4 bases and 0 bases, there was a span of 11 bases. The chain links TRBV5-1 to TRBJ1-3; D is undetermined. The source of this sequence is a human donor with chronic lymphocytic leukemia. Sequencing used PBMCs, obtained at disease progression, from a patient treated with ibrutinib. DNA of the CDR3: TGCGCCAGCAGCGTATCAGGTGACTCTGGAAACACCATATATTTT. Translation gives CASSVSGDSGNTIYF.